One and the same sample provided the 20 T cell receptor beta chains below, sequenced in a study of T cells in Graves' hyperthyroidism and ophthalmopathy. Researchers took RNA transcripts and amplified the TCR beta CDR3 regions from them. TCR CDR3 underwent first-round RT-PCR with the HTBI primer set. TCRdb re-derived calls from the multiplex PCR reads in MiXCR, one entry per CDR3 protein. The sample includes over 500,000 distinct CDR3 sequences, about 14% of them seen just once. Sequenced sample: blood. Receptor source: a woman aged 40 to 50 with Graves' hyperthyroidism.

This clonotype was seen many times. The chain links TRBV20-1 to TRBJ2-1, with 11 bases fitting TRBD2. The germline V gene has CDR1 DFQATT and CDR2 SNEGSKA (reference sequence). V lost 0 bases and J lost 8; bases outside the gene matches: 6. This CDR3 region has 15 residues. The CDR3 reads CSARDGSGRADEQFF. For the CDR3, the DNA is TGCAGTGCTAGAGATGGTAGCGGGAGGGCGGATGAGCAGTTCTTC.

At least ten counts were recorded for this clonotype. This chain connects TRBV3-1 to TRBJ2-1; a possible D gene is TRBD2 (5 bases). The CDR3 consists of 17 residues. CDR1 is LGHDT and CDR2 is YNNKEL in the germline V gene (reference sequence). V lost 0 bases and J lost 0, with 12 bases in between. The CDR3 bases are TGTGCCAGCAGCCAAGAGAGGGCGAAGAGCTCCTACAATGAGCAGTTCTTC. As protein: CASSQERAKSSYNEQFF.

This clonotype has a count of ten or more. This chain connects TRBV3-1 to TRBJ2-2, with 8 bases matching TRBD2. Germline-derived CDR1 and CDR2 are LGHDT and YNNKEL (reference sequence). Losses at the gene ends were 2 bases for V and 5 bases for J; bases not matched to a gene: 4. This CDR3 region has 15 residues. Here the CDR3 DNA reads TGTGCCAGCAGCCAAACGGGAGGGAAAACCGGGGAGCTGTTTTTT. As protein: CASSQTGGKTGELFF.

This clonotype was seen repeatedly, ten times or more. The J gene is TRBJ1-2, the V gene TRBV27, with a possible D match to TRBD1 (5 bases). Trimming shortened V by 2 bases and J by 2 bases, and 15 bases separated the two germline ends. Per germline, CDR1 MNHEY and CDR2 SMNVEV (reference sequence). The length of the CDR3 is 16 residues. CDR3 nucleotides: TGTGCCAGCAGTTTAGAGGGCCAGGGCTTGAACTATGGCTACACCTTC. It yields the protein CASSLEGQGLNYGYTF.

This clonotype showed up many times. Here the CDR3 DNA reads TGCAGCGCCTCCGAAGGTTCGGGTCCGGCCGAGCAGTACTTC. Translating gives CSASEGSGPAEQYF. V gene TRBV29-1 combines with J gene TRBJ2-7; D remains unclear. Between the trimmed V and J ends, which lost 7 bases and 6 bases, there was a span of 22 bases. CDR1 and CDR2 (germline): SQVTM, ANQGSEA. The CDR3 runs 14 residues.

The rearrangement uses TRBV11-2 and TRBJ2-1, with TRBD2 matching 10 bases. Per germline, CDR1 SGHAT and CDR2 FQNNGV. The CDR3 contains 14 residues. V lost 6 bases to trimming and J lost 7 bases; unmatched junction nucleotides: 6. CDR3 DNA: TGTGCCAGCAGTCGGACTAGCGGAAAGAATGAGCAGTTCTTC. Protein sequence: CASSRTSGKNEQFF.

This clonotype was seen ten or more times. V usage is TRBV20-1 and J usage is TRBJ1-2, with TRBD1 matching over 7 bases. The V gene's germline CDR1 is DFQATT and CDR2 SNEGSKA (reference sequence). J gave up 4 bases and V 6 bases, and 8 bases lay outside the gene matches. The CDR3 contains 13 residues. For the CDR3, the DNA is TGCAGTGCCATAGACCGGGACAGCTATGGCTACACCTTC. This translates into CSAIDRDSYGYTF.

The J gene is TRBJ2-1, the V gene TRBV7-2, with D maybe TRBD2 (6 bases). This CDR3 has 16 amino acids. V lost 6 bases, J lost 6 bases, and 21 bases lay in between. CDR1 is SGHTA and CDR2 is FQGNSA in the germline V gene. The CDR3 DNA reads TGTGCCAGCAGGCCACCCTCCGGGGGTAGATGCAATGAGCAGTTCTTC. Translation: CASRPPSGGRCNEQFF.

This clonotype appeared many times. The chain couples TRBV28 to TRBJ2-3; D is uncertain. The CDR3 is 13 residues long. The V gene lost 2 bases and the J gene lost 4 bases, with 7 bases spanning the gap. Germline V gene lookup returns CDR1 MDHEN and CDR2 SYDVKM. DNA of the CDR3: TGTGCCAGCAGTTTAGAAAGCCCAGATACGCAGTATTTT. This codes for CASSLESPDTQYF.

This clonotype was detected a few times. The V call is TRBV9, the J call TRBJ2-1; 8 bases are a match to TRBD2. The CDR3 is made up of 14 amino acids. Germline assignment: CDR1 SGDLS and CDR2 YYNGEE. With 3 bases clipped from V and 5 bases from J, the junction kept 4 bases outside the gene matches. The CDR3 sequence: CASSGLANDNEQFF. DNA of the CDR3: TGTGCCAGCAGCGGACTAGCGAACGACAATGAGCAGTTCTTC.

This clonotype was counted at least ten times. This chain links TRBV20-1 with TRBJ2-5; 7 bases agree with TRBD1. V shed 2 bases, J shed 4 bases, and the junction held 10 bases outside the gene matches. Germline CDR1 DFQATT, CDR2 SNEGSKA (reference sequence). This CDR3 region has 15 residues. The CDR3 DNA reads as TGCAGTGCTAGATTACAGACAGGGCGGGCAGAGACCCAGTACTTC. Protein sequence: CSARLQTGRAETQYF.

This clonotype has at least ten counts. This chain links TRBV5-1 with TRBJ2-2, with D perhaps given as TRBD1 or TRBD2 (5 bases each). Germline CDR1 SGHRS, CDR2 YFSETQ. This CDR3 is built from 15 residues. V shed 4 bases and J shed 5 bases, with 15 bases lying between them. DNA for the CDR3: TGCGCCAGCAGCCTGGGACGGCTAGAAACCGGGGAGCTGTTTTTT. It encodes CASSLGRLETGELFF.

This clonotype was counted ten times or more. The CDR3 sequence: CASTPTGIRQPQHF. CDR3 DNA sequence: TGTGCCAGCACCCCGACAGGGATCCGGCAGCCCCAGCATTTT. The chain uses TRBV12-3 or TRBV12-4 and TRBJ1-5, with 7 bases that match TRBD1. The CDR3 consists of 14 residues. V lost 7 bases to trimming and J lost 7 bases; unmatched junction nucleotides: 10.

This clonotype was counted at least ten times. The chain carries TRBV20-1 and TRBJ2-5; D is perhaps TRBD1 (6 bases). Trimming left V 7 bases short and J 2 bases short, with 20 bases between. This CDR3 is built from 15 residues. Looked up from germline, CDR1 is DFQATT and CDR2 is SNEGSKA (reference sequence). CDR3 in DNA: TGCAGTGGGACAACCTCCGGGACAAAACAAGAGACCCAGTACTTC. Protein product: CSGTTSGTKQETQYF.

This clonotype showed up just a few times. This chain links TRBV28 with TRBJ1-5; D remains unclear. The CDR3 has 16 amino acids. The V gene lost 5 bases and the J gene lost 0 bases, with 14 bases spanning the gap. CDR1 and CDR2 from the germline V gene are MDHEN and SYDVKM. The CDR3 spells CASSRARNYSNQPQHF. The CDR3 DNA sequence: TGTGCCAGCAGTCGAGCCAGGAACTATAGCAATCAGCCCCAGCATTTT.

This clonotype was detected many times. The rearrangement uses TRBV5-1 and TRBJ2-1, with TRBD2 matching over 11 bases. In germline, CDR1 is SGHRS, CDR2 YFSETQ. The junction had 6 bases not matched to a gene; V was cut back by 4 bases and J by 6 bases. The CDR3 totals 15 residues. CDR3 region: CASSMTSGTGNEQFF. The CDR3 DNA reads TGCGCCAGCAGCATGACTAGCGGGACGGGCAATGAGCAGTTCTTC.

For this clonotype: A much larger clone is a single base away; this may be a read error. The rearrangement links TRBV30 to TRBJ2-1; 7 bases line up with TRBD1. This CDR3 is 16 amino acids long. Germline V gene data show CDR1 as GTSNPN and CDR2 as SVGIG (reference sequence). In DNA, the CDR3 is TGTGCCTGGAGTCCACAGGGGACCTTAAGATACAATGGGCAGTTCTTC. Its protein product is CAWSPQGTLRYNGQFF.

The genes are TRBV10-3 and TRBJ2-1; D is perhaps TRBD2 (5 bases). The CDR3 has 14 amino acids. V shed 3 bases and J shed 1 base, with 7 bases lying between them. CDR1 is ENHRY and CDR2 is SYGVKD in the germline V gene. The CDR3 spells CAISDQRSYNEQFF. In DNA, the CDR3 is TGTGCCATCAGTGATCAGCGGTCCTACAATGAGCAGTTCTTC.

In regard to this clonotype: This may come from a read error, since a much larger clone is one base off. The chain carries TRBV20-1 and TRBJ1-1, with TRBD1 as a possible D gene (5 bases). The germline V gene has CDR1 DFQATT and CDR2 SNEGSKA (reference sequence). The CDR3 is 14 residues long. In DNA, the CDR3 is TGCGGTTCTGTGGGGGGTTTCACGAACACTGAAGCTTTCTTT. The encoded protein is CGSVGGFTNTEAFF.

This clonotype was seen at least ten times. The chain couples TRBV20-1 to TRBJ1-5; 10 nucleotides align to TRBD1. This CDR3 contains 13 residues. The J segment lost 6 bases and the V segment lost 5 bases, leaving 4 bases of the junction unmatched. Germline assignment: CDR1 DFQATT and CDR2 SNEGSKA (reference sequence). CDR3 protein: CSARTGGGQPQHF. The CDR3 region has the DNA TGCAGTGCTCGGACAGGGGGAGGTCAGCCCCAGCATTTT.